A single sample gave rise to the 3 T cell receptor beta chains below, sequenced in a study of vaccination effects on CD4 cells after COVID-19. Libraries were prepared by immunoSEQ multiplex PCR; TCRdb keeps only in-frame clonotypes and omits some of them. Among about 61,000 clones listed, around 78% were seen once. Antigen-specific CD4+ T cells expanded by the ViraFEST assay with viral peptide pools were then sequenced. Scientists isolated CD4+ T cells after an approximately 10-day culture period ended. Subjects were given two BNT162b2 or mRNA-1273 vaccine doses. For these receptors, no antigen is known. Sequencing was performed on CD4+ T cells from PBMCs cultured with HCoV-229E spike peptides, taken after COVID-19 vaccination. These receptors were collected from a human donor who received a COVID-19 vaccine.

For the CDR3, the DNA is TGTGCCAGCAGCCAAGGATATTATGTGGGCCGAGCCTACGAGCAGTACGTC. Its protein is CASSQGYYVGRAYEQYV. This rearrangement joins TRBV5-8 to TRBJ2-7, with D unresolved. CDR1 is SGHTS and CDR2 is YDEGEE in the germline V gene. This CDR3 is 17 amino acids long. Trimming cost V 4 bases and J 2 bases, with 22 bases left between them.

J is TRBJ1-2 and V is TRBV2; 7 nucleotides line up with TRBD1. Unmatched junction bases numbered 4, after V lost 7 bases and J lost 2 bases. Germline V gives CDR1 SNHLY, CDR2 FYNNEI. This CDR3 has 13 residues. CDR3 sequence: CASTGQPNYGYTF. In DNA form, the CDR3 reads TGTGCCAGCACGGGACAGCCCAACTATGGCTACACCTTC.

This clone was picked up one time. The V call is TRBV28, the J call TRBJ1-5; D not resolved. The CDR3 is made up of 13 amino acids. The V gene's germline CDR1 is MDHEN and CDR2 SYDVKM. Trimming removed 5 bases from V and 5 bases from J, with 10 bases in between. The CDR3 coding sequence is TGTGCCAGCAGTACCCCCGGGGATCAGCCCCAGCATTTT. The encoded protein is CASSTPGDQPQHF.